This T cell receptor beta chain was sequenced for a study of T cell repertoires in cytomegalovirus infection. Study as a whole: Public TCR beta signatures indicated both CMV infection and matching HLA type.

CDR3 length: 15 residues. The V gene end was trimmed by 5 bases and the J gene end by 5 bases; junction bases not matched to a gene: 8. From germline, CDR1 is SNHLY and CDR2 FYNNEI. Of note for this clonotype: Its cognate antigen is unknown.

Each CDR3 protein is one row after TCRdb ran MiXCR on the reads. The sample records about 500,000 distinct CDR3 sequences, 33% being singletons. The TCR was taken from a human donor in good health (CMV status not recorded). Some clones in this sample may be carry-over from other donors' samples. The sequencing used cultured PBMCs, collected from culture after CMV antigen stimulation. The chain uses TRBV2 and TRBJ1-4; 7 bases are a match to TRBD1. The CDR3 DNA follows: TGTGCCAGCAGTCGGATACAGGGGAGAAATGAAAAACTGTTTTTT. Its protein product is CASSRIQGRNEKLFF.